These 2 T cell receptor beta chains originate from one sample sequenced in a study of human versus mouse CDR3 diversity and MHC coevolution. Using immunoSEQ multiplex PCR, the repertoire was profiled, and TCRdb retains in-frame clones only, with some absent. The repertoire has around 77,000 clones, 85% to 95% of them found once; the top ten carry roughly 0.16%. The source material was naive CD4+ T cells from blood. Subset of the sample: CD45RO-negative CD62L-positive naive CD4 T cells. Receptors originate from a person aged 25 to 69 in good health.

The chain employs TRBV30 and TRBJ2-1; D possibly corresponds to TRBD2 (6 bases). The CDR3 extends over 17 amino acids. Germline CDR1 and CDR2: GTSNPN and SVGIG (reference sequence). The V and J ends lost 2 bases and 4 bases respectively, with 21 bases between them. The CDR3 sequence is CAWSHAFSGTYYNEQFF. CDR3 nucleotides: TGTGCCTGGAGTCATGCGTTCAGTGGGACTTATTACAATGAGCAGTTCTTC.

J is TRBJ2-3 and V is TRBV5-4; 7 bases match TRBD2. The CDR3 sequence is 15 residues long. The V gene end was trimmed by 2 bases and the J gene end by 1 base; junction bases not matched to a gene: 4. Germline values: CDR1 SGHNT, CDR2 YYREEE (reference sequence). The DNA of the CDR3 is TGTGCCAGCAGCTTAGCGGGGCTTCGCACAGATACGCAGTATTTT. Protein sequence: CASSLAGLRTDTQYF.